These 31 T cell receptor beta chains were sequenced from one sample in a study of a mutant IDH1 vaccine in newly diagnosed glioma. Time point specified: baseline, week 1 (first vaccination visit). Specified treatment: pre-vaccination baseline after standard-of-care therapy. Here immunoSEQ multiplex PCR was the method, and the copy in TCRdb shows in-frame clones only, minus some. The sample has 80,000 to 100,000 clones; about four fifths are singletons. The sample in question was PBMCs, obtained from a glioma patient treated with radiotherapy, temozolomide or both. The origin of the receptors is a man in his forties with glioma.

The chain recombines TRBV5-1 with TRBJ2-5; 15 bases fit TRBD2. The better agreement between TRBJ2-7 and the DNA end casts doubt on the J call. Germline CDR1 SGHRS, CDR2 YFSETQ. The CDR3 contains 17 residues. This CDR3 reads CASSYGLAGGLSYEQYF. CDR3 DNA sequence: TGCGCCAGCAGTTACGGACTAGCGGGAGGGCTTTCCTACGAGCAGTACTTC.

The chain combines TRBV27 with TRBJ1-3; tentatively, D is TRBD1 (5 bases). The germline gives CDR1 MNHEY, CDR2 SMNVEV (reference sequence). The germline V and J ends were trimmed by 5 bases and 5 bases, with 16 bases remaining between them. The CDR3 runs to 15 residues. DNA of the CDR3: TGTGCCAGCAGTAGGATGGGGACGGGAAGAAACACCATATATTTT. Encoded protein: CASSRMGTGRNTIYF.

In its sample, this clone was seen a few times. This chain uses TRBV29-1 with TRBJ1-1, with D perhaps matching TRBD1 (5 bases). The CDR3 contains 12 residues. Trimming pared 1 base from V and 8 bases from J, leaving 11 bases between. The V gene's germline CDR1 is SQVTM and CDR2 ANQGSEA. The CDR3 bases are TGCAGCGTTGAAGGTCGGGGGAGAGAAGCTTTCTTT. Encoded protein: CSVEGRGREAFF.

A single count supports this clone. Its ends do not fully match the called genes, so a read error is possible. The rearrangement links TRBV5-6 to TRBJ2-7; either TRBD1 or TRBD2 may supply D (5 bases each). This CDR3 contains 14 residues. Per germline, CDR1 SGHDT and CDR2 YYEEEE. CDR3 sequence: CASTLGPNSYEQYF. The CDR3 bases are TGTGCCAGCACCTTGGGACCCAACTCCTACGAGCAGTACTTC.

The chain carries TRBV9 and TRBJ2-5; D may be TRBD1 or TRBD2 (6 bases each). This CDR3 has 15 amino acids. The V gene's germline CDR1 is SGDLS and CDR2 YYNGEE. V dropped 4 bases and J dropped 5 bases, with 18 bases sitting between them. The CDR3 DNA reads as TGTGCCAGCAGCCCCTACAGGGAGGTGGAGGAGACCCAGTACTTC. Its protein product is CASSPYREVEETQYF.

The CDR3 DNA is TGTGCCAGCAGTTACTCAGCGGGAATGGGTCAGCCCCAGCATTTT. Its translation is CASSYSAGMGQPQHF. J is TRBJ1-5 and V is TRBV6-6, with unresolved D. Trimming removed 0 bases at V and 6 bases at J, with 12 bases between. The germline gives CDR1 MNHNY, CDR2 SVGAGI (reference sequence). The CDR3 consists of 15 residues.

The V call is TRBV10-3, the J call TRBJ1-6, with 8 bases aligning to TRBD1. J gave up 11 bases and V 0 bases, and 6 bases lay outside the gene matches. This CDR3 is built from 15 residues. From germline, CDR1 is ENHRY and CDR2 SYGVKD. CDR3 DNA sequence: TGTGCCATCAGTGAGTCTGGACAGGGAATAACACCCCTCCACTTT. It yields the protein CAISESGQGITPLHF.

V is TRBV30 and J is TRBJ2-7, with 9 positions matching TRBD1. The V and J ends lost 0 bases and 10 bases, in that order; junction bases with no gene match: 7. The CDR3 consists of 13 residues. Germline CDR1 reads GTSNPN; CDR2 reads SVGIG (reference sequence). In DNA form, the CDR3 reads TGTGCCTGGAGTGTAGGACAGGGGTCGGACCAGTACTTC. It encodes CAWSVGQGSDQYF.

The chain is built from TRBV29-1 and TRBJ1-2; unclear D gene. V lost 3 bases and J 2 bases, leaving 10 bases between the germline ends. The germline V gene encodes CDR1 SQVTM and CDR2 ANQGSEA. The CDR3 totals 13 residues. CDR3 residues: CSVDTRENYGYTF. The DNA of the CDR3 is TGCAGCGTTGATACGAGGGAGAACTATGGCTACACCTTC.

This clone was detected once. The chain carries TRBV19 and TRBJ2-6; 8 bases are a match to TRBD2. This CDR3 is 16 amino acids long. CDR1 is LNHDA and CDR2 is SQIVND in the germline V gene (reference sequence). Trimming cost V 8 bases and J 4 bases; bases outside gene matches: 10. The chain's CDR3 is CASRASGRMGANVLTF. The CDR3 bases are TGTGCCAGTCGGGCTAGCGGGCGGATGGGGGCCAACGTCCTGACTTTC.

The chain uses TRBV27 and TRBJ2-2, with 10 bases identical to TRBD2. The CDR3 runs to 19 residues. From germline, CDR1 is MNHEY and CDR2 SMNVEV (reference sequence). The J segment lost 4 bases and the V segment lost 1 base, leaving 12 bases of the junction unmatched. CDR3 loop: CASSLYLLAGSGGTGELFF. In DNA, the CDR3 is TGTGCCAGCAGTTTATACTTACTAGCGGGGTCCGGAGGCACCGGGGAGCTGTTTTTT.

The CDR3 loop reads CASSSTYEQYF. The CDR3 DNA reads TGTGCCAGCAGCTCCACCTACGAGCAGTACTTC. The chain couples TRBV7-2 to TRBJ2-7; D is ambiguous. Trimming shortened V by 4 bases and J by 2 bases, and 3 bases separated the two germline ends. The CDR3 is 11 amino acids. Germline V gene data show CDR1 as SGHTA and CDR2 as FQGNSA.

This clone was seen more than once but under ten times. The rearrangement uses TRBV7-9 and TRBJ1-5; D remains ambiguous. V gave up 1 base and J gave up 1 base, with 8 bases separating them. The CDR3 has 15 residues. Germline lookup yields CDR1 SEHNR and CDR2 FQNEAQ (reference sequence). The CDR3 loop reads CASSLDGRSNQPQHF. In DNA, the CDR3 is TGTGCCAGCAGCTTAGACGGAAGGAGCAATCAGCCCCAGCATTTT.

The chain carries TRBV5-1 and TRBJ2-7, with 9 bases lining up with TRBD1. Germline CDR1 is SGHRS and CDR2 is YFSETQ. The CDR3 consists of 14 residues. The trim removed 4 bases at V and 6 bases at J, leaving 8 bases unmatched. Here the CDR3 DNA reads TGCGCCAGCAGCGCGGGACAGGGATTCGTCGAGCAGTACTTC. Protein: CASSAGQGFVEQYF.

CDR3 in DNA: TGCGCCAGCCACGCTTCCGGGGGGACCACAGATACGCAGTATTTT. This gives the protein CASHASGGTTDTQYF. The chain recombines TRBV5-1 with TRBJ2-3, with 7 bases aligning to TRBD2. Germline V CDR1 and CDR2: SGHRS, YFSETQ. This CDR3 spans 15 amino acids. After removal of 7 bases from V and 2 bases from J, the junction contained 10 bases not matched to a gene.

The V call is TRBV11-2, the J call TRBJ2-5; D not certain. CDR1 is SGHAT and CDR2 is FQNNGV in the germline V gene. The CDR3 is 16 residues long. Trimming pared 1 base from V and 4 bases from J, leaving 16 bases between. CDR3 amino acids: CASSLAQLSSLETQYF. CDR3 coding DNA: TGTGCCAGCAGCTTAGCCCAACTTTCTTCTCTAGAGACCCAGTACTTC.

V is TRBV14 and J is TRBJ2-7; D is possibly TRBD2 (6 bases). The CDR3 length is 14 residues. V was trimmed by 3 bases and J by 5 bases, leaving 14 bases between them. Germline assignment: CDR1 SGHDN and CDR2 FVKESK. The CDR3 loop is CASSQGLTRDEQYF. The CDR3 region has the DNA TGTGCCAGCAGCCAGGGACTCACGCGCGACGAGCAGTACTTC.

The chain joins TRBV19 to TRBJ1-5; a weak D match, TRBD1 (5 bases). Trimming stripped 7 bases from V and 2 bases from J, with 21 bases between. The CDR3 is made up of 17 amino acids. Germline CDR1 LNHDA, CDR2 SQIVND (reference sequence). The chain's CDR3 is CASMNGAGYQGNQPQHF. CDR3 sequence (DNA): TGTGCCAGTATGAATGGGGCTGGGTACCAAGGCAATCAGCCCCAGCATTTT.

The rearrangement uses TRBV4-2 and TRBJ1-2; tentative D call: TRBD1 (6 bases). Germline CDR1 and CDR2: LGHNA and YNFKEQ. This CDR3 region has 15 residues. The ends were cut back, 1 base at V and 6 bases at J, with 15 bases in the middle. Here the CDR3 DNA reads TGTGCCAGCAGCCAAGGCGGGGGGCGGATAGATGGCTACACCTTC. Translation: CASSQGGGRIDGYTF.

There are a few counts of this clone. V is TRBV6-5 and J is TRBJ1-5; D is ambiguous. Germline-derived CDR1 and CDR2 are MNHEY and SVGAGI. Trimming took off 2 bases at V and 6 bases at J, with 11 bases between the two ends. The CDR3 extends over 14 amino acids. CDR3 in amino acids: CASSYLQAGQPQHF. The CDR3 DNA follows: TGTGCCAGCAGTTACCTGCAGGCTGGTCAGCCCCAGCATTTT.

This sequence joins TRBV5-4 and TRBJ2-3; D unresolved. Germline V gene data show CDR1 as SGHNT and CDR2 as YYREEE (reference sequence). CDR3 size: 13 residues. V dropped 2 bases and J dropped 2 bases, with 6 bases sitting between them. CDR3 DNA: TGTGCCAGCAGCTTTGGGGACACAGATACGCAGTATTTT. Its translation: CASSFGDTDTQYF.

This sequence joins TRBV15 and TRBJ2-2; weak D call: TRBD2 (6 bases). CDR3 length equals 15 residues. Looked up from germline, CDR1 is LNHNV and CDR2 is YYDKDF (reference sequence). V shed 0 bases and J shed 10 bases, with 15 bases lying between them. In DNA form, the CDR3 reads TGTGCCACCAGCAGAGATCGGGACTCCCCCCAGGAGCTGTTTTTT. It is translated as CATSRDRDSPQELFF.

For the CDR3, the DNA is TGTGCCAGCAGCAAACCGGCAGGGAGCTCCTACGAGCAGTACTTC. Translation: CASSKPAGSSYEQYF. The rearrangement joins TRBV7-9 to TRBJ2-7, with D possibly called TRBD1 or TRBD2 (5 bases each). Deletions cut 5 bases from V and 0 bases from J, with 14 bases between. The CDR3 has 15 amino acids. Germline CDR1 reads SEHNR; CDR2 reads FQNEAQ (reference sequence).

This clone counts as medium-sized. V gene TRBV4-2 combines with J gene TRBJ2-2; a weak D match, TRBD1 (6 bases). Germline V CDR1 and CDR2: LGHNA, YNFKEQ. CDR3 length: 13 residues. Trimming took 6 bases from V and 4 from J, leaving 9 bases between them. CDR3 in amino acids: CASSTGSTGELFF. The DNA for the CDR3 is TGTGCCAGCAGTACAGGGAGCACCGGGGAGCTGTTTTTT.

This clone was counted between two and nine times. The V call is TRBV29-1, the J call TRBJ1-1; D is perhaps TRBD1 (6 bases). With 2 bases removed from V and 1 base from J, the gap between germline ends came to 8 bases. Germline V gives CDR1 SQVTM, CDR2 ANQGSEA. The CDR3 length is 13 residues. CDR3 sequence reads: CSVERGWNTEAFF. CDR3 coding DNA: TGCAGCGTTGAAAGGGGGTGGAACACTGAAGCTTTCTTT.

This clone was detected only once. This chain joins TRBV6-5 and TRBJ1-2; D is undetermined. V lost 6 bases, J lost 3 bases, and 14 bases lay in between. The CDR3 spans 14 residues. The germline gives CDR1 MNHEY, CDR2 SVGAGI. The CDR3 DNA reads TGTGCCAGCAGGGAAACGCCGGTCCACTATGGCTACACCTTC. Its translation is CASRETPVHYGYTF.

Sample share makes this clone medium-sized. The V gene is TRBV4-1, the J gene TRBJ1-1, with no clear D. Germline loops: CDR1 MGHRA, CDR2 YSYEKL. This CDR3 region has 12 residues. V dropped 1 base and J dropped 3 bases, with 3 bases sitting between them. CDR3 in amino acids: CASSQGDTEAFF. In DNA form, the CDR3 reads TGCGCCAGCAGCCAAGGGGACACTGAAGCTTTCTTT.

This chain uses TRBV6-5 with TRBJ2-3, with TRBD2 matching 10 bases. The V and J ends lost 5 bases and 4 bases, in that order; junction bases with no gene match: 6. This CDR3 spans 15 amino acids. Germline-derived CDR1 and CDR2 are MNHEY and SVGAGI. CDR3 in DNA: TGTGCCAGCAGTCGGACTAGCGGATTCGCAGATACGCAGTATTTT. It specifies CASSRTSGFADTQYF.

The chain has TRBV9 and TRBJ2-7, with a possible D match to TRBD2 (6 bases). The V end was cut by 3 bases, the J end by 6 bases, with 7 bases between. This CDR3 region has 11 residues. Germline lookup yields CDR1 SGDLS and CDR2 YYNGEE. The CDR3 region is CASSAAGEQYF. The CDR3 DNA sequence: TGTGCCAGCAGCGCAGCGGGCGAGCAGTACTTC.

The gene calls are TRBV10-2 and TRBJ2-1; D not certain. The CDR3 spans 14 residues. Trimming removed 2 bases from V and 10 bases from J, with 15 bases in between. Germline CDR1 reads WSHSY; CDR2 reads SAAADI. CDR3 in DNA: TGCGCCAGCAGTGAGGGGGTGACTCCTCCAGAGCAGTTCTTC. Amino acid sequence: CASSEGVTPPEQFF.

This clone was observed a single time. The chain employs TRBV30 and TRBJ1-2; D unclear. The CDR3 contains 15 residues. The germline V gene has CDR1 GTSNPN and CDR2 SVGIG (reference sequence). Trimming removed 0 bases at V and 8 bases at J, with 19 bases between. CDR3 sequence reads: CAWSVAVGRTQGYTF. The CDR3 bases are TGTGCCTGGAGTGTAGCGGTCGGAAGAACGCAGGGCTACACCTTC.